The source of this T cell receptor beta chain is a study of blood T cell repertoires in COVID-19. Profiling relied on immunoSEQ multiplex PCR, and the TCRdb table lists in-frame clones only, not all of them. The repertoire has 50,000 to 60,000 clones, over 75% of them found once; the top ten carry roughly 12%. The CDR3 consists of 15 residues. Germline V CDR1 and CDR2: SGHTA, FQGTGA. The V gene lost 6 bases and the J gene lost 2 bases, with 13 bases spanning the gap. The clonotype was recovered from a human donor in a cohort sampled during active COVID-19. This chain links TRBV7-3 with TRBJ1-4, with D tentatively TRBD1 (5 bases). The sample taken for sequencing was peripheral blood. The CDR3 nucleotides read TGTGCCAGCAGGCCGGGGGGTCGCACTAATGAAAAACTGTTTTTT. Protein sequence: CASRPGGRTNEKLFF.